What follows are 2 T cell receptor beta chains derived from one specimen sequenced in a study of tumor T cells in aggressive B-cell lymphoma. Libraries were prepared by immunoSEQ multiplex PCR; TCRdb keeps only in-frame clonotypes and omits some of them. The sample has 220 or so clones, roughly 83% seen once. Sequencing was carried out using tumor tissue. These receptors all stem from an adult with diffuse large B cell lymphoma.

This chain uses TRBV10-3 with TRBJ1-1; 7 bases align to TRBD1. The CDR3 has 16 amino acids. J was trimmed by 5 bases and V by 4 bases; bases with no gene match: 13. Germline V CDR1 and CDR2: ENHRY, SYGVKD. The CDR3 DNA reads TGTGCCATCAGTGGGATCGTATCAGGGGGAAGGACTGAAGCTTTCTTT. It codes for CAISGIVSGGRTEAFF.

In DNA form, the CDR3 reads TGTGCCAGCAGCGTCCAGGGGGATTTAGATACGCAGTATTTT. Its translation: CASSVQGDLDTQYF. The V call is TRBV9, the J call TRBJ2-3; 7 nucleotides agree with TRBD1. Trimming at V came to 2 bases and at J to 5 bases, leaving 5 bases not matched to a gene. Germline lookup yields CDR1 SGDLS and CDR2 YYNGEE. The CDR3 is made up of 14 amino acids. The variable domain in full, completed from reference TRBV9 and TRBJ2-3, reads DSGVTQTPKHLITATGQRVTLRCSPRSGDLSVYWYQQSLDQGLQFLIQYYNGEERAKGNILERFSAQQFPDLHSELNLSSLELGDSALYFCASSVQGDLDTQYFGPGTRLTVL.